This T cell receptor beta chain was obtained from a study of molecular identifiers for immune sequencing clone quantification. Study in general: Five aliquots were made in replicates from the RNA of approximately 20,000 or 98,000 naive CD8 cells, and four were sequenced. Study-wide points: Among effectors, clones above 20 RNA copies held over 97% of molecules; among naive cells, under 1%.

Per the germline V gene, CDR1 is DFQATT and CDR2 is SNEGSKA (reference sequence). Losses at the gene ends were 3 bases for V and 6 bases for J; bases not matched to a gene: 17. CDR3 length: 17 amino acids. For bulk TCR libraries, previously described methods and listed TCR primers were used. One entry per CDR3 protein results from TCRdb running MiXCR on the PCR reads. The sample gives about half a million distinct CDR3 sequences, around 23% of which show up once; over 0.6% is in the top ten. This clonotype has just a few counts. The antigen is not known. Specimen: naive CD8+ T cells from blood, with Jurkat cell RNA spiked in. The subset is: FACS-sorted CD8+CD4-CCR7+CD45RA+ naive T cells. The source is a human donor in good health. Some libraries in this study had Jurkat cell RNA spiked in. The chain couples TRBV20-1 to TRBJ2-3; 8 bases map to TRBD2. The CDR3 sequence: CSARDGGAGESSDTQYF. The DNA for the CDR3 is TGCAGTGCTAGGGATGGGGGAGCGGGAGAGTCTTCGGATACGCAGTATTTT.